One and the same sample provided the 6 T cell receptor beta chains below, sequenced in a study of CD8+ T cells in alopecia areata. Following extraction, RNA underwent reverse transcription to cDNA, which served as the sequencing template. Only in-frame clones appear in the TCRdb table, and some are missing; sequencing was by immunoSEQ multiplex PCR. The table shows roughly 120,000 clones, with more than 30% occurring only once. The sequenced sample was CD4+ T cells sorted from blood. These receptors were collected from a human donor with alopecia areata.

This clone came up a few times. The chain links TRBV5-1 to TRBJ2-3, with unresolved D. The germline gives CDR1 SGHRS, CDR2 YFSETQ. Trimming cost V 0 bases and J 0 bases, with 5 bases left between them. The length of the CDR3 is 14 residues. The CDR3, as DNA: TGCGCCAGCAGCTTGGATCATAGCACAGATACGCAGTATTTT. Protein: CASSLDHSTDTQYF.

The chain links TRBV29-1 to TRBJ1-2; D gene uncertain. The V and J ends lost 4 bases and 6 bases respectively, with 12 bases between them. CDR1 is SQVTM, CDR2 ANQGSEA, per germline. This CDR3 is built from 12 residues. CDR3 protein: CSVVRQSNGYTF. In nucleotides, the CDR3 is TGCAGCGTTGTCCGACAATCGAATGGCTACACCTTC.

CDR3 residues: CSVILRRGNEKLFF. CDR3 nucleotide sequence: TGCAGCGTTATCCTCCGGCGGGGTAATGAAAAACTGTTTTTT. V gene TRBV29-1 combines with J gene TRBJ1-4; D is unresolved. CDR1 and CDR2 from the germline V gene are SQVTM and ANQGSEA. The CDR3 totals 14 residues. V lost 5 bases and J lost 4, with 14 bases in between. Drawing the rest from reference TRBV29-1 and TRBJ1-4, the complete variable domain is SAVISQKPSRDICQRGTSLTIQCQVDSQVTMMFWYRQQPGQSLTLIATANQGSEATYESGFVIDKFPISRPNLTFSTLTVSNMSPEDSSIYLCSVILRRGNEKLFFGSGTQLSVL.

The V and J genes are TRBV23-1 and TRBJ1-5, with D maybe TRBD1 (5 bases). TRBV23-1 is known as an ORF, though its function is uncertain. V lost 4 bases to trimming and J lost 2 bases, with 12 bases between them. This CDR3 contains 15 residues. This chain's CDR3 is CASSRPREGNQPQHF. CDR3 DNA sequence: TGCGCCAGCAGTCGACCCAGGGAGGGCAATCAGCCCCAGCATTTT.

The chain employs TRBV2 and TRBJ2-5, with a possible D match to TRBD1 (5 bases). Looked up from germline, CDR1 is SNHLY and CDR2 is FYNNEI. The CDR3 is made up of 14 amino acids. Between the trimmed V and J ends, which lost 4 bases and 2 bases, there was a span of 11 bases. DNA for the CDR3: TGTGCCAGCAGTGGGGCGACAGTTCAAGAGACCCAGTACTTC. Translated, it gives CASSGATVQETQYF.

This clone occurred a few times. This chain joins TRBV29-1 and TRBJ2-2, with 8 nucleotides matching TRBD1. Per germline, CDR1 SQVTM and CDR2 ANQGSEA. CDR3 length: 15 residues. J lost 1 base, V lost 7 bases, and 8 bases had no gene match. The DNA of the CDR3 is TGCAGCGGGATAAGACAGGGGCGGAACACCGGGGAGCTGTTTTTT. This gives the protein CSGIRQGRNTGELFF.